This T cell receptor (beta chain) was sequenced in a study of shared clonotypes between healthy human individuals (TCRdb year 2020). About the study as a whole: The cohort comprised a couple of women and a few men aged 18 to 49 years. Blood TCR repertoires of several healthy adults were deeply sequenced to estimate repertoire size and the extent of clonotype sharing between individuals. To increase sequencing depth and limit assay-specific biases, TCR repertoire library preparation and sequencing were carried out by different laboratories using diverse techniques. Leukapheresis yielded between about 0.94 and 10 billion PBMCs per donor. Summary of the overall study and its limitations: Sampling was restricted to blood, and TCR repertoires in tissue are likely to differ from TCR repertoires in blood. Pairwise subsampling led to the expectation that sequencing depth would affect the degree of clonotype sharing among donors. The small number of donors limited the genetic and exposure-history diversity represented.

Donors were healthy HIV-negative adults with no recently reported acute infections or vaccinations. All donors were Caucasian adults living in Nashville, Tennessee, USA. For unsorted samples, some 90 million PBMCs were counted and genomic DNA was extracted with the QIAamp DNA Blood Mini kit. Blood was collected by leukapheresis, and PBMCs were isolated by Ficoll-Histopaque density gradient centrifugation and then cryopreserved in liquid nitrogen vapor phase. TCR CDR3 regions were amplified from genomic DNA by multiplex PCR using the deep immunoSEQ assay. Genomic DNA extracted from each cell subset was distributed evenly over all wells of several immunoSEQ 96-well plates, and each plate served as one replicate. For unsorted PBMC, around 300 ng of genomic DNA, equivalent to 25,000 to 35,000 T cell genomes, went into each replicate PCR. Ten immunoSEQ deep assay plates were used to sequence unsorted PBMC genomic DNA. The purified libraries were quantified using a Qubit 3.0 fluorometer, sized with a Bioanalyzer 2100, and then quantified again using the KAPA Library Quantification kit. Each immunoSEQ 96-well plate was sequenced on its own single-read 150-cycle Illumina NextSeq 550 flow cell. The study's processing was this. The immunoSEQ output contained only junctional sequences without quality scores, so filtering could not match that applied to full-length reads. To assign V/J genes and CDR3, sequences were annotated using PyIR, a Python wrapper for IgBLAST v1.9, with IMGT germline references. Reads with weak V/J assignments (E-value above 1e-6), missing CDR3, stop codons, out-of-frame junctions, or ambiguous translated residues were removed. V3J clonotypes were defined as sequences sharing the same inferred V gene, J gene, and CDR3 amino acid sequence. To compute the percentage overlap between repertoires, the number of shared unique clonotypes was divided by the size of the smaller repertoire. RTK rarefaction, the Chao1 estimator, and Recon v2.1 estimates of unobserved clonotypes were used to assess repertoire richness. This is the immuneACCESS table as TCRdb keeps it, with only in-frame sequences that have V and J called. A part of the clones is gone; compared with another copy, unresolved V genes explain less than half, and the rest is unexplained. That table furnishes V, J and clone size, whereas the DNA furnished D and trimming. The sample table contains about 490,000 clones; only one count was recorded for approximately 80% of them. Of the sample, approximately 12% falls within the top ten clones.

Its CDR3 holds 18 amino acids, cysteine through phenylalanine. Just the 54-base CDR3 DNA is kept, in frame starting at base 1. V is pruned by 0 bases and J by 0 bases, leaving 5 bases of the junction without a gene match. The germline V gene encodes CDR1 SGHRS and CDR2 YFSETQ. Remarks on this clone: Its antigen target is currently unknown. No base-level quality is on record; no much larger clone is a single base apart.

Specimen: PBMCs. The source is a woman aged 40 to 50 in good health. Some clones in this sample may be carry-over from other donors' samples. The rearrangement combines TRBV5-1 with TRBJ2-1; 11 junctional bases match TRBD2. The nucleotide sequence reads TGCGCCAGCAGCTTGGGACTAGCGGGACGGAGCTCCTACAATGAGCAGTTCTTC. This translates into CASSLGLAGRSSYNEQFF.